The entry below describes one T cell receptor (beta chain). The authors' processing: The authors estimated nucleated cell counts from reference gene primer amplification. Here immunoSEQ multiplex PCR was the method, and the copy in TCRdb shows in-frame clones only, minus some. Clonal size and the V and J genes are those of that table, whereas D and trimming came from the DNA. The table has 150,000 or so clones, about four fifths seen once; the top ten hold 10% to 15%. The data belong to a study of blood T cell repertoires in COVID-19. About the research overall: From the United States, Italy and Spain came samples of acute and convalescent COVID-19. In each case, the material was cDNA or gDNA derived from T cells, B-cell-depleted T cells, or PBMCs.

V was clipped by 0 bases and J by 5 bases, with 14 bases between them. This CDR3 is built from 16 residues. Germline values: CDR1 SGHNT, CDR2 YYREEE (reference sequence). The specimen was peripheral blood. The chain links TRBV5-4 to TRBJ2-2, with D tentatively TRBD2 (5 bases). The TCR was taken from a man aged 70 or older who had recovered from COVID-19. Here the CDR3 reads CASSLAGGSYTGELFF. In DNA form, the CDR3 reads TGTGCCAGCAGCTTGGCCGGAGGCAGCTATACCGGGGAGCTGTTTTTT.